Shown below are 17 T cell receptor beta chains from a single sample sequenced in a study of patients and donors after allogeneic stem cell transplantation (dated by TCRdb to the early 2020s). Receptors were amplified or captured by RT-PCR. Sequencing relied on a NextSeq 550. The public reads were reanalyzed by TCRdb: fastp trimming at Q25, MiXCR alignment, in-frame beta chains only. CDR3 protein sequences are deduplicated, and each keeps its most common genes and DNA. The sample profile shows about 28,000 distinct CDR3 sequences; 6.8% of them were found once. Roughly a third of the sample lies in the top ten. The sequencing input was blood, either unsorted or a sorted T cell fraction (not recorded which). These receptors were collected from a human donor who was either an allogeneic HSCT recipient or a stem cell or donor lymphocyte infusion donor (not recorded which). It is not recorded whose cells these are; they may come from a transplant donor.

This chain joins TRBV27 and TRBJ2-1, with D perhaps matching TRBD2 (7 bases). CDR3 size: 14 residues. In germline, CDR1 is MNHEY, CDR2 SMNVEV (reference sequence). V shed 3 bases and J shed 5 bases, with 11 bases lying between them. CDR3 loop: CASSFWRGHNEQFF. The CDR3 DNA sequence: TGTGCCAGCAGTTTTTGGCGGGGGCACAATGAGCAGTTCTTC.

This clonotype has ten or more counts. The V call is TRBV29-1, the J call TRBJ2-7; 13 nucleotides match TRBD2. The CDR3 contains 13 residues. Germline CDR1 SQVTM, CDR2 ANQGSEA. The V segment lost 7 bases and the J segment 4 bases; nucleotides outside the gene matches: 4. CDR3 region: CSAGTSGEYEQYF. The CDR3 DNA follows: TGCAGCGCCGGGACTAGCGGGGAGTACGAGCAGTACTTC.

This clonotype was counted ten times or more. This chain links TRBV24-1 with TRBJ2-7, with a weak D call TRBD1 (5 bases). This CDR3 region has 12 residues. The ends were cut back, 8 bases at V and 8 bases at J, with 15 bases in the middle. Germline V gene lookup returns CDR1 KGHDR and CDR2 SFDVKD. The CDR3 sequence is CATTGHAGKQYF. The CDR3 coding sequence is TGTGCCACCACTGGACACGCAGGCAAGCAGTACTTC.

J is TRBJ2-3 and V is TRBV19; weak D call: TRBD2 (6 bases). Germline lookup yields CDR1 LNHDA and CDR2 SQIVND (reference sequence). This CDR3 has 15 residues. V lost 4 bases, J lost 0 bases, and 11 bases lay in between. The CDR3 protein is CASSSSGSSTDTQYF. In nucleotides, the CDR3 is TGTGCCAGTAGTAGTAGCGGTTCTAGCACAGATACGCAGTATTTT.

The V and J genes are TRBV19 and TRBJ2-1; D is uncertain. The length of the CDR3 is 13 residues. V dropped 1 base and J dropped 4 bases, with 5 bases sitting between them. The germline V gene has CDR1 LNHDA and CDR2 SQIVND (reference sequence). The CDR3 nucleotides read TGTGCCAGTAGTATAGTTCCGTACAATGAGCAGTTCTTC. Its translation is CASSIVPYNEQFF.

This clonotype was counted many times. The chain couples TRBV20-1 to TRBJ2-1, with D tentatively TRBD2 (6 bases). Deletions cut 3 bases from V and 16 bases from J, with 25 bases between. Germline CDR1 DFQATT, CDR2 SNEGSKA (reference sequence). This CDR3 has 14 amino acids. The chain's CDR3 is CSARAPGTRRPGFF. The CDR3 bases are TGCAGTGCTAGGGCCCCCGGGACTCGAAGGCCTGGCTTCTTC.

This clonotype was seen at least ten times. V is TRBV6-5 and J is TRBJ2-1; TRBD2 aligns across 11 bases. This CDR3 contains 17 residues. J was trimmed by 3 bases and V by 6 bases; bases with no gene match: 10. Germline CDR1 reads MNHEY; CDR2 reads SVGAGI. The CDR3 coding sequence is TGTGCCAGCAGGGCGGTAGCGGGAGGGCTCTTCTACAATGAGCAGTTCTTC. Translating gives CASRAVAGGLFYNEQFF.

The rearrangement joins TRBV14 to TRBJ2-7, with D possibly being TRBD2 (5 bases). CDR1 and CDR2 (germline): SGHDN, FVKESK. V lost 4 bases and J 0 bases, leaving 13 bases between the germline ends. CDR3 length: 15 residues. Here the CDR3 DNA reads TGTGCCAGCAGCCTCCCAGCGGCAAGCTCCTACGAGCAGTACTTC. Translating it yields CASSLPAASSYEQYF.

This clonotype came up many times. This chain links TRBV4-3 with TRBJ1-2; a weak D match, TRBD1 (6 bases). Germline values: CDR1 LGHNA, CDR2 YSLEER. With 0 bases removed from V and 8 bases from J, the gap between germline ends came to 13 bases. This CDR3 region has 14 residues. CDR3 sequence: CASSQEGFGGGYTF. CDR3 in DNA: TGCGCCAGCAGCCAAGAGGGGTTTGGGGGCGGCTACACCTTC.

This clonotype turned up a few times. This chain joins TRBV20-1 and TRBJ2-4, with D unclear. The V end was cut by 3 bases, the J end by 6 bases, with 6 bases between. The CDR3 runs 11 residues. CDR1 and CDR2 from the germline V gene are DFQATT and SNEGSKA (reference sequence). The CDR3 nucleotides are TGCAGTGCTAGCGATTTAAACATTCAGTACTTC. Its translation: CSASDLNIQYF.

The table lists this clonotype with many counts. The chain couples TRBV24-1 to TRBJ1-5; D unresolved. Germline CDR1 KGHDR, CDR2 SFDVKD. This CDR3 comprises 14 residues. Trimming removed 3 bases from V and 3 bases from J, with 8 bases in between. The CDR3 here is CATSDRDYNQPQHF. As DNA, the CDR3 is TGTGCCACCAGTGATAGAGACTACAATCAGCCCCAGCATTTT.

For this clonotype: The junction departs from germline at one end; a sequencing error may be responsible. J is TRBJ2-3 and V is TRBV18, with D perhaps matching TRBD1 (6 bases). CDR1 is KGHSH and CDR2 is LQKENI in the germline V gene. This CDR3 comprises 14 residues. The CDR3 sequence is CASAPGQNTDTQYF. CDR3 bases: TGTGCCAGCGCACCGGGACAAAACACAGATACGCAGTATTTT.

This clonotype was picked up many times. The rearrangement links TRBV24-1 to TRBJ2-7, with 9 bases identical to TRBD2. CDR1 is KGHDR, CDR2 SFDVKD, per germline. The ends lost 9 bases at V and 1 base at J; junction bases unmatched: 3. This CDR3 region has 13 residues. The chain's CDR3 is CATGLAGSYEQYF. CDR3 in DNA: TGTGCCACCGGGCTAGCGGGGTCCTACGAGCAGTACTTC.

The table lists this clonotype with many counts. The rearrangement uses TRBV20-1 and TRBJ2-3; tentative D call: TRBD1 (6 bases). V dropped 3 bases and J dropped 2 bases, with 15 bases sitting between them. The CDR3 is 15 amino acids. Germline V gene data show CDR1 as DFQATT and CDR2 as SNEGSKA (reference sequence). The CDR3 sequence: CSARDSKGHTDTQYF. CDR3 bases: TGCAGTGCTAGGGACTCCAAGGGACACACAGATACGCAGTATTTT.

This clonotype was seen a few times. The chain uses TRBV7-9 and TRBJ2-7; TRBD2 might be the D (6 bases). V gave up 2 bases and J gave up 0 bases, with 14 bases separating them. Germline CDR1 SEHNR, CDR2 FQNEAQ (reference sequence). The CDR3 covers 16 residues. CDR3 sequence (DNA): TGTGCCAGCAGCTTAACTAGCCCTACGAGCTCCTACGAGCAGTACTTC. Translating it yields CASSLTSPTSSYEQYF.

This clonotype occurred many times. The rearrangement links TRBV18 to TRBJ2-5; TRBD1 is a possible D gene (6 bases). The CDR3 has 15 residues. Germline lookup yields CDR1 KGHSH and CDR2 LQKENI. Trimming removed 3 bases at V and 2 bases at J, with 13 bases between. The CDR3 reads CASSPQQGLQETQYF. The CDR3 nucleotides read TGTGCCAGCTCACCCCAGCAGGGGCTACAAGAGACCCAGTACTTC.

This clonotype was observed a few times. V and J are TRBV5-1 and TRBJ2-5, with a weak D call TRBD1 (6 bases). The V gene's germline CDR1 is SGHRS and CDR2 YFSETQ. The CDR3 is 16 amino acids. Between the trimmed V and J ends, which lost 0 bases and 5 bases, there was a span of 17 bases. The CDR3 nucleotides read TGCGCCAGCAGCTTGGCCAGTTTCAGGGGCGGGGAGACCCAGTACTTC. Protein: CASSLASFRGGETQYF.